These 15 T cell receptor beta chains were all obtained from the same sample, sequenced in a study of blood T cells in healthy people across ages. The authors ran a second PCR of 7 to 11 cycles using a sample-barcoded 5' primer and a J-beta primer mix. TCRdb used MiXCR to reprocess the 5' RACE reads, holding one entry per CDR3 protein. The sample includes about 680,000 distinct CDR3 sequences, 45% to 50% seen only once; the top ten take 25% to 35%. The sample consisted of blood. These receptor sequences come from an older woman in good health.

The sample holds a few counts of this clonotype. CDR3 sequence (DNA): TGTGCCAGCAGCTTAGTGGACAGGGCCTACGAGCAGTACTTC. This sequence encodes CASSLVDRAYEQYF. The chain is built from TRBV7-2 and TRBJ2-7; TRBD1 aligns across 8 bases. Per the germline V gene, CDR1 is SGHTA and CDR2 is FQGNSA. J was trimmed by 2 bases and V by 1 base; bases with no gene match: 1. The CDR3 loop spans 14 amino acids. The full variable domain, its missing parts supplied by reference TRBV7-2 and TRBJ2-7, is GAGVSQSPSNKVTEKGKDVELRCDPISGHTALYWYRQSLGQGLEFLIYFQGNSAPDKSGLPSDRFSAERTGGSVSTLTIQRTQQEDSAVYLCASSLVDRAYEQYFGPGTRLTVT.

V and J are TRBV9 and TRBJ2-5; 9 bases are shared with TRBD2. Unmatched junction bases numbered 7, after V lost 3 bases and J lost 4 bases. CDR3 length: 15 residues. The germline gives CDR1 SGDLS, CDR2 YYNGEE. CDR3 sequence reads: CASSGSPAGGETQYF. The CDR3 bases are TGTGCCAGCAGCGGAAGCCCAGCGGGGGGAGAGACCCAGTACTTC. The complete variable domain, with remaining parts taken from reference TRBV9 and TRBJ2-5, reads DSGVTQTPKHLITATGQRVTLRCSPRSGDLSVYWYQQSLDQGLQFLIQYYNGEERAKGNILERFSAQQFPDLHSELNLSSLELGDSALYFCASSGSPAGGETQYFGPGTRLLVL.

The chain employs TRBV9 and TRBJ2-3; D is unresolved. Germline CDR1 and CDR2: SGDLS and YYNGEE. The length of the CDR3 is 13 residues. Trimming removed 4 bases from V and 6 bases from J, with 12 bases in between. CDR3 nucleotides: TGTGCCAGCAGCCCCCCCGACTGGGATACGCAGTATTTT. This gives the protein CASSPPDWDTQYF. Full variable domain (outside the CDR3, taken from reference TRBV9 and TRBJ2-3): DSGVTQTPKHLITATGQRVTLRCSPRSGDLSVYWYQQSLDQGLQFLIQYYNGEERAKGNILERFSAQQFPDLHSELNLSSLELGDSALYFCASSPPDWDTQYFGPGTRLTVL.

Of note for this clonotype: A clone one base away is much larger, so this may be a read error. This rearrangement joins TRBV4-3 to TRBJ1-4; 7 positions agree with TRBD1. This CDR3 has 16 amino acids. Germline CDR1 reads LGHNA; CDR2 reads YSLEER. CDR3 nucleotide sequence: TGCGCCAGCAGCCAACGAAGGACAGGCTTTAATGAAACACTGTTTTTT. It is translated as CASSQRRTGFNETLFF.

The chain links TRBV7-9 to TRBJ2-1; TRBD1 matches 9 bases. Losses at the gene ends were 3 bases for V and 7 bases for J; bases not matched to a gene: 7. The CDR3 consists of 15 residues. Per germline, CDR1 SEHNR and CDR2 FQNEAQ (reference sequence). The CDR3 region has the DNA TGTGCCAGCAGCTTTTTACAGGGGGCTGGTAATGAGCAGTTCTTC. The encoded protein is CASSFLQGAGNEQFF.

This clonotype turned up a few times. The J gene is TRBJ2-3, the V gene TRBV20-1; TRBD2 agrees at 7 bases. CDR1 and CDR2 (germline): DFQATT, SNEGSKA (reference sequence). V shed 6 bases, J shed 4 bases, and the junction held 7 bases outside the gene matches. This CDR3 is built from 13 residues. CDR3 region: CSALRDYSDTQYF. In DNA, the CDR3 is TGCAGTGCGCTCCGGGACTATTCAGATACGCAGTATTTT.

This clonotype was counted between two and nine times. The rearrangement joins TRBV28 to TRBJ2-4; D gene unclear. Trimming cost V 4 bases and J 5 bases, with 3 bases left between them. The CDR3 consists of 11 residues. Germline CDR1 reads MDHEN; CDR2 reads SYDVKM. The CDR3 here is CASSSQNIQYF. Written as DNA, the CDR3 is TGTGCCAGCAGTTCCCAAAACATTCAGTACTTC.

The V and J genes are TRBV28 and TRBJ2-4; D is possibly TRBD2 (6 bases). V lost 2 bases to trimming and J lost 13 bases, with 24 bases between them. Germline loops: CDR1 MDHEN, CDR2 SYDVKM. The CDR3 is made up of 16 amino acids. Here the CDR3 reads CASSLPTAGSEAVQYF. The CDR3 nucleotides read TGTGCCAGCAGTTTACCCACCGCCGGGAGTGAAGCTGTGCAGTACTTC.

This clonotype has a handful of counts. This chain joins TRBV28 and TRBJ1-6; D gene unclear. Germline V CDR1 and CDR2: MDHEN, SYDVKM. This CDR3 has 14 amino acids. V lost 1 base, J lost 7 bases, and 8 bases lay in between. For the CDR3, the DNA is TGTGCCAGCAGTTTATCCACCCGCAATTCACCCCTCCACTTT. Translation gives CASSLSTRNSPLHF.

Ten or more counts support this clonotype. The DNA of the CDR3 is TGTGCCAGCAGCCAAGTTGGCTCCTACAATGAGCAGTTCTTC. It codes for CASSQVGSYNEQFF. This chain links TRBV3-1 with TRBJ2-1, with D uncertain. The V end lost 1 base, the J end lost 0 bases, and 4 bases lay between the germline ends. CDR1 is LGHDT, CDR2 YNNKEL, per germline (reference sequence). CDR3 length: 14 amino acids.

This clonotype was seen more than once but under ten times. The V and J genes are TRBV3-1 and TRBJ2-7; no definite D call. Germline V gene sequence: CDR1 LGHDT, CDR2 YNNKEL (reference sequence). The V gene lost 0 bases and the J gene lost 3 bases, with 9 bases spanning the gap. The CDR3 is 14 amino acids. CDR3 amino acids: CASSQELMGYEQYF. CDR3 sequence (DNA): TGTGCCAGCAGCCAAGAACTCATGGGCTACGAGCAGTACTTC.

The J gene is TRBJ1-1, the V gene TRBV3-1; 10 nucleotides match TRBD1. The CDR3 spans 16 residues. Per the germline V gene, CDR1 is LGHDT and CDR2 is YNNKEL (reference sequence). Trimming at V came to 2 bases and at J to 0 bases, leaving 3 bases not matched to a gene. As DNA, the CDR3 is TGTGCCAGCAGCCAACCCGGGACAGGGGTGAACACTGAAGCTTTCTTT. The encoded protein is CASSQPGTGVNTEAFF.

This clonotype was seen only a few times. The CDR3 bases are TGTGCCAGCGCCTGGGACAGGGGGCGAACAGATACGCAGTATTTT. Translation gives CASAWDRGRTDTQYF. V is TRBV28 and J is TRBJ2-3, with TRBD1 matching 12 bases. Germline V CDR1 and CDR2: MDHEN, SYDVKM. Trimming took 8 bases from V and 3 from J; bases not matched to a gene: 6. CDR3 length equals 15 residues. Based on the CDR3 plus reference TRBV28 and TRBJ2-3, the full variable domain is DVKVTQSSRYLVKRTGEKVFLECVQDMDHENMFWYRQDPGLGLRLIYFSYDVKMKEKGDIPEGYSVSREKKERFSLILESASTNQTSMYLCASAWDRGRTDTQYFGPGTRLTVL.

The rearrangement joins TRBV9 to TRBJ2-7; the D gene could be TRBD1 or TRBD2 (5 bases each). CDR1 is SGDLS and CDR2 is YYNGEE in the germline V gene. Deletions cut 0 bases from V and 3 bases from J, with 13 bases between. The CDR3 length is 15 residues. The CDR3, as DNA: TGTGCCAGCAGCGTAGACGGTGGGGGAAGCTACGAGCAGTACTTC. Its translation is CASSVDGGGSYEQYF.

Note on this clonotype: The germline gene is not matched at one end of the junction; a read error may be the cause. The V and J genes are TRBV11-1 and TRBJ2-5, with TRBD2 matching 7 bases. The CDR3 is 12 amino acids. Germline V gene sequence: CDR1 SGHAT, CDR2 FQDESV (reference sequence). The CDR3 coding sequence is TGTGCCGGCAGCCAGGGAGGGAAGACCCAGTACTTC. Protein product: CAGSQGGKTQYF.